The rows below give T cell receptor beta chains drawn from one sample of a study of human versus mouse CDR3 diversity and MHC coevolution. Measured with immunoSEQ multiplex PCR; TCRdb has only the in-frame clones, and not every one. The sample holds about 81,000 clones, approximately 92% seen once. The material sequenced was naive CD4+ T cells from blood. Receptors originate from a person aged 30 to 70 in good health. Each CDR3 is given with its conserved first and last residue. The D gene is left open where the match is weak. Only part of the rows carry a size: once, few, many, or a class if the clone is expanded.

d_gene,v_gene,abundance,j_gene,CDR3aa,CDR3nt
TRBD1,TRBV27,-,TRBJ2-1,CASTSDRGLTYNEQFF,TGTGCCAGCACCTCGGACAGGGGACTTACCTACAATGAGCAGTTCTTC
TRBD1,TRBV9,-,TRBJ2-7,CASSPTGGGEQYF,TGTGCCAGCAGCCCGACAGGGGGGGGTGAGCAGTACTTC
-,TRBV5-1,-,TRBJ1-1,CASSLDTLNTEAFF,TGCGCCAGCAGCTTGGACACGTTGAACACTGAAGCTTTCTTT
TRBD2,TRBV11-3,-,TRBJ2-1,CASSSELAGNSYNEQFF,TGTGCCAGCAGCTCCGAATTAGCGGGAAACTCCTACAATGAGCAGTTCTTC
TRBD1,TRBV18,once,TRBJ2-7,CASSPLGQALSSYEQYF,TGTGCCAGCTCACCGCTTGGACAGGCTCTTAGCTCCTACGAGCAGTACTTC
-,TRBV29-1,-,TRBJ2-1,CSVYTPTGQFF,TGCAGCGTTTACACACCCACAGGGCAGTTCTTC
TRBD2,TRBV19,-,TRBJ2-1,CASSIDRGGDEQFF,TGTGCCAGTAGTATAGATAGGGGAGGGGATGAGCAGTTCTTC
TRBD1,TRBV10-3,-,TRBJ2-1,CAISERQGNNEQFF,TGTGCCATCAGTGAGAGACAGGGGAACAATGAGCAGTTCTTC
-,TRBV9,-,TRBJ2-7,CASSVDVSGLGEQYF,TGTGCCAGCAGCGTAGACGTTTCGGGATTAGGTGAGCAGTACTTC
TRBD2,TRBV15,few,TRBJ2-1,CATSREIGGRGYNEQFF,TGTGCCACCAGCAGAGAGATTGGCGGGAGGGGATACAATGAGCAGTTCTTC
TRBD1,TRBV30,-,TRBJ1-2,CAWSVGQGKGYTF,TGTGCCTGGAGTGTCGGACAGGGGAAGGGCTACACCTTC
-,TRBV7-9,-,TRBJ2-5,CASSLYGGAGVETQYF,TGTGCCAGCAGCTTATACGGGGGCGCGGGGGTAGAGACCCAGTACTTC
TRBD1,TRBV2,-,TRBJ1-5,CASRTTGMSNQPQHF,TGTGCCAGCAGGACGACAGGGATGAGCAATCAGCCCCAGCATTTT
-,TRBV5-3,-,TRBJ2-1,CARSLPLVSSYNEQFF,TGTGCCAGAAGCTTGCCTCTGGTGAGCTCCTACAATGAGCAGTTCTTC
-,TRBV5-6,-,TRBJ1-1,CASSLVDRALNTEAFF,TGTGCCAGCAGCTTGGTTGACAGAGCTTTGAACACTGAAGCTTTCTTT
TRBD1,TRBV5-4,-,TRBJ2-2,CASSLDRGPGTGELFF,TGTGCCAGCAGCTTGGACAGGGGGCCGGGCACCGGGGAGCTGTTTTTT
-,TRBV18,-,TRBJ1-2,CASSRSQEDGYTF,TGTGCCAGCTCACGGAGCCAGGAGGATGGCTACACCTTC
-,TRBV11-2,-,TRBJ2-3,CASRYDRVTTDTQYF,TGTGCCAGCAGATACGATCGGGTCACCACAGATACGCAGTATTTT
TRBD2,TRBV5-1,once,TRBJ2-7,CASSLSGSPYEQYF,TGCGCCAGCAGTTTAAGCGGGAGTCCCTACGAGCAGTACTTC
-,TRBV25-1,-,TRBJ2-7,CASKDISYEQYF,TGTGCCAGCAAGGACATTTCCTACGAGCAGTACTTC
-,TRBV4-1,-,TRBJ2-7,CASSQERGRINYEQYF,TGCGCCAGCAGCCAAGAAAGAGGGCGAATAAACTACGAGCAGTACTTC
-,TRBV10-3,-,TRBJ2-7,CAISESSGTHTYEQYF,TGTGCCATCAGTGAGTCGTCCGGGACACACACCTACGAGCAGTACTTC
TRBD1,TRBV7-2,-,TRBJ2-7,CASSTGTAYEQYF,TGTGCCAGCAGCACCGGGACAGCCTACGAGCAGTACTTC
-,TRBV6-6,once,TRBJ2-7,CASTGRGTYEQYF,TGTGCCAGCACGGGGCGGGGTACCTACGAGCAGTACTTC
-,TRBV30,-,TRBJ2-7,CAWSGASAYEQYF,TGTGCCTGGAGTGGTGCCTCCGCCTACGAGCAGTACTTC
TRBD2,TRBV5-1,-,TRBJ2-3,CASSLSLGLAGSDTQYF,TGCGCCAGCAGCTTGTCGTTGGGACTAGCGGGATCAGATACGCAGTATTTT
TRBD2,TRBV7-2,-,TRBJ2-7,CASSLLAGSYEQYF,TGTGCCAGCAGCCTACTAGCGGGGTCCTACGAGCAGTACTTC
TRBD1,TRBV11-2,once,TRBJ1-5,CASSLVLGQGRQPQHF,TGTGCCAGCAGCTTAGTTTTGGGACAGGGGCGGCAGCCCCAGCATTTT
-,TRBV27,-,TRBJ2-1,CASQGSYNEQFF,TGTGCCAGCCAGGGGTCCTACAATGAGCAGTTCTTC
-,TRBV5-5,-,TRBJ1-1,CASSLGPGGGNTEAFF,TGTGCCAGCAGCTTGGGGCCCGGGGGAGGGAACACTGAAGCTTTCTTT
TRBD1,TRBV6-6,-,TRBJ2-7,CASNLRDSTYEQYF,TGTGCCAGCAATCTCCGGGACAGTACCTACGAGCAGTACTTC
-,TRBV27,-,TRBJ2-7,CASSLETVPYEQYF,TGTGCCAGCAGTTTAGAGACAGTGCCCTACGAGCAGTACTTC
TRBD1,TRBV5-1,-,TRBJ1-1,CASSLAIGTGGTEAFF,TGCGCCAGCAGCTTGGCTATCGGGACAGGGGGCACTGAAGCTTTCTTT
-,TRBV18,-,TRBJ2-1,CASSPDLQGNEQFF,TGTGCCAGCTCACCTGACCTACAGGGAAATGAGCAGTTCTTC
TRBD1,TRBV10-3,once,TRBJ1-2,CATQIPGQGDWYGYTF,TGTGCCACCCAGATCCCGGGACAGGGTGATTGGTATGGCTACACCTTC
-,TRBV5-1,-,TRBJ2-7,CASSLDRAYEQYF,TGCGCCAGCAGCTTGGACAGGGCCTACGAGCAGTACTTC
-,TRBV5-1,-,TRBJ1-1,CASSLELAGNTEAFF,TGCGCCAGCAGCTTGGAATTGGCGGGGAACACTGAAGCTTTCTTT
TRBD1,TRBV29-1,-,TRBJ1-1,CSGYRGWSEAFF,TGCAGCGGATACAGGGGGTGGTCTGAAGCTTTCTTT
-,TRBV6-5,-,TRBJ1-1,CASNADSNTEAFF,TGTGCCAGCAATGCGGACTCGAACACTGAAGCTTTCTTT
-,TRBV5-4,-,TRBJ2-5,CASRPRQSAETQYF,TGTGCCAGCAGACCTAGACAGTCCGCGGAGACCCAGTACTTC
-,TRBV9,once,TRBJ1-2,CASSGQANYGYTF,TGTGCCAGCAGCGGTCAGGCTAACTATGGCTACACCTTC
TRBD1,TRBV4-2,-,TRBJ1-6,CASSQVGQGANSPLHF,TGTGCCAGCAGCCAAGTGGGCCAGGGGGCTAATTCACCCCTCCACTTT
TRBD2,TRBV27,-,TRBJ2-2,CASSFGRGADRKLFF,TGTGCCAGCAGTTTTGGGCGGGGGGCCGATCGCAAGCTGTTTTTT
TRBD1,TRBV18,-,TRBJ1-1,CASSPLIGQVDPEAFF,TGTGCCAGCTCACCACTCATCGGACAGGTGGACCCTGAAGCTTTCTTT
TRBD1,TRBV13,-,TRBJ2-1,CASSEDRSSYNEQFF,TGTGCCAGCAGCGAGGACAGGAGCTCCTACAATGAGCAGTTCTTC